This entry lists 30 T cell receptor beta chains sequenced from one sample in a study of T cell responses to AZD1222 COVID-19 vaccine. Some clones are missing from TCRdb's copy, which holds only in-frame ones; the method was immunoSEQ multiplex PCR. In the table there are approximately 140,000 clones, about 90% of which are singletons. The sequencing used peripheral blood, collected 28 days after the second AZD1222 dose. These receptors came from an adult who received the AZD1222 COVID-19 vaccine.

The rearrangement joins TRBV4-1 to TRBJ1-6; D not certain. The ends were cut back, 1 base at V and 0 bases at J, with 4 bases in the middle. The CDR3 contains 15 residues. Germline CDR1 and CDR2: MGHRA and YSYEKL. The CDR3 reads CASSQGISYNSPLHF. CDR3 DNA sequence: TGCGCCAGCAGCCAAGGGATCTCCTATAATTCACCCCTCCACTTT.

The chain has TRBV6-2 or TRBV6-3 and TRBJ2-7; 10 bases are a match to TRBD1. With V trimmed by 4 bases and J by 6 bases, 9 bases remained unmatched. Germline V gene data show CDR1 as MNHEY and CDR2 as SVGEGT. This CDR3 is built from 15 residues. The CDR3 loop reads CASSSTGTGVGEQYV. For the CDR3, the DNA is TGTGCCAGCAGTTCGACCGGGACAGGGGTAGGCGAGCAGTACGTC.

The chain combines TRBV10-2 with TRBJ1-1, with D tentatively TRBD1 (5 bases). Trimming left V 8 bases short and J 5 bases short, with 15 bases between. The length of the CDR3 is 13 residues. Per germline, CDR1 WSHSY and CDR2 SAAADI. The CDR3: CASAGGRGTEAFF. In DNA, the CDR3 is TGCGCCAGCGCTGGGGGGAGAGGGACTGAAGCTTTCTTT.

This rearrangement joins TRBV16 to TRBJ1-2; D might be TRBD1 (6 bases). The CDR3 has 15 amino acids. Germline values: CDR1 KGHSY, CDR2 FQNENV. Between the trimmed V and J ends, which lost 6 bases and 3 bases, there was a span of 17 bases. CDR3 in amino acids: CASSQDVGQYYGYTF. CDR3 nucleotide sequence: TGTGCCAGCAGTCAAGACGTAGGACAGTACTATGGCTACACCTTC. Combining the CDR3 with reference TRBV16 and TRBJ1-2 gives the whole variable domain GEEVAQTPKHLVRGEGQKAKLYCAPIKGHSYVFWYQQVLKNEFKFLISFQNENVFDETGMPKERFSAKCLPNSPCSLEIQATKLEDSAVYFCASSQDVGQYYGYTFGSGTRLTVV.

V is TRBV27 and J is TRBJ1-2, with 10 bases that match TRBD1. The CDR3 length is 18 residues. CDR1 is MNHEY, CDR2 SMNVEV, per germline (reference sequence). Trimming removed 1 base from V and 4 bases from J; junction bases left unmatched: 12. As DNA, the CDR3 is TGTGCCAGCAGTTTATATTCGACAGGGGGCCAAGGTGGCTATGGCTACACCTTC. It translates to CASSLYSTGGQGGYGYTF.

The genes are TRBV29-1 and TRBJ1-1; maybe TRBD1 (5 bases). The CDR3 sequence is 15 residues long. In germline, CDR1 is SQVTM, CDR2 ANQGSEA. Trimming took off 6 bases at V and 2 bases at J, with 19 bases between the two ends. The CDR3 DNA reads as TGCAGCGTGGATCCTCTCCTACAGGAAAACACTGAAGCTTTCTTT. It encodes CSVDPLLQENTEAFF.

This chain uses TRBV7-2 with TRBJ2-3; no clear D gene. Trimming shortened V by 7 bases and J by 0 bases, and 14 bases separated the two germline ends. This CDR3 region has 15 residues. Germline CDR1 and CDR2: SGHTA and FQGNSA. As DNA, the CDR3 is TGTGCCAGCACCATTTATGGATTTAGCACAGATACGCAGTATTTT. Its protein is CASTIYGFSTDTQYF.

V and J are TRBV6-2 or TRBV6-3 and TRBJ2-1, with 12 nucleotides matching TRBD1. V lost 0 bases and J lost 7; bases outside the gene matches: 16. Germline V CDR1 and CDR2: MNHEY, SVGEGT. The CDR3 consists of 20 residues. This CDR3 is CASSYSPFLTGQGAINEQFF. The CDR3 DNA sequence: TGTGCCAGCAGTTACTCCCCCTTTTTAACGGGACAGGGGGCGATTAATGAGCAGTTCTTC.

The chain is built from TRBV18 and TRBJ1-4; D possibly corresponds to TRBD1 (5 bases). The CDR3 extends over 15 amino acids. Germline V gene sequence: CDR1 KGHSH, CDR2 LQKENI. V shed 5 bases and J shed 7 bases, with 17 bases lying between them. CDR3 nucleotides: TGTGCCAGCTCATCAGTTTCCAGGGATCCTGAAAAACTGTTTTTT. This codes for CASSSVSRDPEKLFF.

The V gene is TRBV3-1 (or the pseudogene TRBV3-2), the J gene TRBJ2-3; 9 bases line up with TRBD2. This CDR3 region has 17 residues. From germline, CDR1 is LGHDT and CDR2 YNNKEL (reference sequence). V was pared by 4 bases and J by 2 bases, with 10 bases of the junction left unmatched. The CDR3 DNA sequence: TGTGCCAGCAGCCCACGGGGGAGCGGGGGGTTCACAGATACGCAGTATTTT. Amino acids: CASSPRGSGGFTDTQYF.

This rearrangement joins TRBV4-1 to TRBJ1-5; possibly TRBD1 for D (5 bases). Germline CDR1 is MGHRA and CDR2 is YSYEKL. The CDR3 spans 16 residues. Between the trimmed V and J ends, which lost 2 bases and 0 bases, there was a span of 11 bases. The CDR3 coding sequence is TGCGCCAGCAGCCAAAACACAGGTTCTAGCAATCAGCCCCAGCATTTT. As protein: CASSQNTGSSNQPQHF.

The chain uses TRBV10-3 and TRBJ2-1, with D unresolved. Trimming took off 10 bases at V and 8 bases at J, with 21 bases between the two ends. The germline V gene encodes CDR1 ENHRY and CDR2 SYGVKD. The CDR3 is 14 residues long. The CDR3, as DNA: TGTGCCAGTTCCGGGTCGTCGGCTTCTGATGAGCAGTTCTTC. Residues: CASSGSSASDEQFF.

This chain uses TRBV10-3 with TRBJ2-3; D is unclear. The CDR3 has 11 amino acids. The germline V gene has CDR1 ENHRY and CDR2 SYGVKD. Trimming shortened V by 7 bases and J by 6 bases, and 8 bases separated the two germline ends. The CDR3 region is CAITFLDTQYF. The CDR3 bases are TGTGCCATCACTTTCCTGGATACGCAGTATTTT.

The J gene is TRBJ1-2, the V gene TRBV3-1 (or the pseudogene TRBV3-2); D is ambiguous. Trimming left V 2 bases short and J 2 bases short, with 9 bases between. The length of the CDR3 is 14 residues. Per germline, CDR1 LGHDT and CDR2 YNNKEL (reference sequence). CDR3 residues: CASSQPGQNYGYTF. The DNA for the CDR3 is TGTGCCAGCAGCCAACCGGGCCAGAACTATGGCTACACCTTC.

A remark on this clone: Germline and junction disagree at one end, which may indicate a read error. V is TRBV7-7 and J is TRBJ2-2; no clear D gene. The CDR3 spans 15 residues. The germline V gene encodes CDR1 SSHAT and CDR2 FNYEAQ (reference sequence). The CDR3 reads CASSLSALNTGELFF. The CDR3 nucleotides are TGTGCTAGCAGCTTATCGGCGTTGAACACCGGGGAGCTGTTTTTT.

V usage is TRBV4-1 and J usage is TRBJ1-1; the match to TRBD1 covers 7 bases. Germline V gene sequence: CDR1 MGHRA, CDR2 YSYEKL. The CDR3 consists of 16 residues. Germline trimming cut 4 bases from V and 3 bases from J; bases unmatched to any gene: 11. In DNA form, the CDR3 reads TGCGCCAGCAGCCCGGGAAAGGGGGCGCTGTACACTGAAGCTTTCTTT. It encodes CASSPGKGALYTEAFF.

The count of this clone is one. The V gene is TRBV7-2, the J gene TRBJ1-3; tentative D call: TRBD1 (6 bases). Trimming removed 1 base from V and 4 bases from J, with 20 bases in between. The CDR3 runs 18 residues. CDR1 is SGHTA and CDR2 is FQGNSA in the germline V gene. The CDR3 DNA reads as TGTGCCAGCAGCTTAGGAGGGACAAGTCGGATGATGGGAAACACCATATATTTT. Protein: CASSLGGTSRMMGNTIYF.

CDR3 residues: CASSISGSLHF. The CDR3 coding sequence is TGTGCCAGTAGTATATCAGGGAGTCTGCATTTT. This chain uses TRBV19 with TRBJ1-5; a possible D gene is TRBD1 (5 bases). Germline V CDR1 and CDR2: LNHDA, SQIVND (reference sequence). V was clipped by 2 bases and J by 15 bases, with 11 bases between them. This CDR3 is built from 11 residues.

The chain couples TRBV6-5 to TRBJ1-1, with D perhaps TRBD1 (5 bases). The CDR3 is made up of 11 amino acids. V lost 11 bases to trimming and J lost 8 bases, with 15 bases between them. CDR1 is MNHEY and CDR2 is SVGAGI in the germline V gene. The CDR3 DNA reads TGTGCCTCCAGAGGACCAGGGGAAGCTTTCTTT. This codes for CASRGPGEAFF.

This chain links TRBV6-2 or TRBV6-3 with TRBJ1-5; TRBD1 matches at 10 bases. The CDR3 loop spans 14 amino acids. The junction had 5 bases not matched to a gene; V was cut back by 6 bases and J by 6 bases. Germline CDR1 reads MNHEY; CDR2 reads SVGEGT. CDR3 in DNA: TGTGCCAGCAGCGACAGGGGGCGTCGTCAGCCCCAGCATTTT. Translated, it gives CASSDRGRRQPQHF.

The gene calls are TRBV5-1 and TRBJ2-5, with 7 bases matching TRBD1. Trimming at V came to 4 bases and at J to 3 bases, leaving 3 bases not matched to a gene. Germline-derived CDR1 and CDR2 are SGHRS and YFSETQ. The CDR3 extends over 13 amino acids. CDR3 DNA sequence: TGCGCCAGCAGCCCGGACAGGAAAGAGACCCAGTACTTC. Protein: CASSPDRKETQYF.

The rearrangement uses TRBV19 and TRBJ1-6; 8 nucleotides match TRBD1. CDR1 and CDR2 from the germline V gene are LNHDA and SQIVND (reference sequence). With V trimmed by 2 bases and J by 8 bases, 2 bases remained unmatched. The CDR3 consists of 14 residues. The CDR3 sequence: CASSIQGADSPLHF. The CDR3 DNA follows: TGTGCCAGTAGTATACAGGGGGCGGATTCACCCCTCCACTTT.

V is TRBV4-1 and J is TRBJ1-1; D unresolved. Looked up from germline, CDR1 is MGHRA and CDR2 is YSYEKL. V was shortened by 0 bases and J by 1 base, with 15 bases between the two germline ends. This CDR3 is built from 17 residues. The CDR3: CASSQDPVLTPNTEAFF. The CDR3 nucleotides are TGCGCCAGCAGCCAAGATCCGGTGCTTACACCGAACACTGAAGCTTTCTTT.

The chain joins TRBV11-2 to TRBJ1-1; D gene unclear. This CDR3 is built from 12 residues. Germline V lookup: CDR1 SGHAT, CDR2 FQNNGV. V was cut by 5 bases and J by 2 bases, with 6 bases left in between. The CDR3 coding sequence is TGTGCCAGCAGCCGTTCAAACACTGAAGCTTTCTTT. Its translation: CASSRSNTEAFF.

V and J are TRBV28 and TRBJ1-1; D is uncertain. Germline V gene data show CDR1 as MDHEN and CDR2 as SYDVKM. The CDR3 spans 13 residues. V was pared by 7 bases and J by 8 bases, with 17 bases between. In DNA form, the CDR3 reads TGTGCCAGCACTCTGCGCTCCATGTTAGAAGCTTTCTTT. It encodes CASTLRSMLEAFF.

As to this clone: Other DNA sequences in this sample translate to the same CDR3. The chain recombines TRBV18 with TRBJ2-7; TRBD1 or TRBD2 may be the D gene (5 bases each). CDR3 length: 11 residues. Per germline, CDR1 KGHSH and CDR2 LQKENI. V shed 4 bases and J shed 4 bases, with 5 bases lying between them. CDR3 sequence (DNA): TGTGCCAGCTCACGGGGGTACGAGCAGTACGTC. This gives the protein CASSRGYEQYV.

The J gene is TRBJ2-2, the V gene TRBV7-9; 8 bases match TRBD2. Germline values: CDR1 SEHNR, CDR2 FQNEAQ (reference sequence). This CDR3 comprises 16 residues. V lost 3 bases, J lost 2 bases, and 5 bases stayed unmatched. The CDR3, as DNA: TGTGCCAGCAGCTTCACCGGGAGGGACAACACCGGGGAGCTGTTTTTT. It yields the protein CASSFTGRDNTGELFF.

The chain has TRBV11-1 and TRBJ2-3, with 8 nucleotides matching TRBD1. The germline gives CDR1 SGHAT, CDR2 FQDESV (reference sequence). The V segment lost 0 bases and the J segment 1 base; nucleotides outside the gene matches: 3. CDR3 length equals 16 residues. Here the CDR3 reads CASSLADRVGTDTQYF. CDR3 coding DNA: TGTGCCAGCAGCTTAGCGGACAGGGTAGGCACAGATACGCAGTATTTT.

This rearrangement joins TRBV12-3 or TRBV12-4 to TRBJ2-1; TRBD2 is a possible D gene (6 bases). This CDR3 has 12 amino acids. The V end lost 5 bases, the J end lost 9 bases, and 11 bases lay between the germline ends. The CDR3: CASSTGEVEQFF. The DNA of the CDR3 is TGTGCCAGCAGTACCGGGGAGGTTGAGCAGTTCTTC.

CDR3 nucleotides: TGTGCCACCAGCAGAGAAAACAGGGGCAATCAGCCCCAGCATTTT. It encodes CATSRENRGNQPQHF. This sequence joins TRBV15 and TRBJ1-5; weak D call: TRBD1 (6 bases). Germline CDR1 and CDR2: LNHNV and YYDKDF (reference sequence). V lost 0 bases and J lost 2, with 8 bases in between. The length of the CDR3 is 15 residues.